This T cell receptor (beta chain) was observed in a study of blood T cell repertoires in COVID-19. For the study at large: COVID-19 samples collected from the United States, Italy and Spain covered acute and convalescent phases.

CDR3 length: 14 residues. The V gene's germline CDR1 is SGHDT and CDR2 YYEEEE. V was clipped by 4 bases and J by 6 bases, with 14 bases between them. The data were produced by immunoSEQ multiplex PCR, yet TCRdb's version contains in-frame clones alone and is incomplete. The data show 200,000 to 250,000 clones, about nine tenths seen once. The rearrangement links TRBV5-6 to TRBJ1-5; D is possibly TRBD1 (6 bases). Sequencing was done on a sample of peripheral blood. This clonotype was obtained from a woman aged 35 to 49 with acute or convalescent COVID-19. The DNA of the CDR3 is TGTGCCAGCAGCCTCGGGGGGGGCGGTCAGCCCCAGCATTTT. It translates to CASSLGGGGQPQHF.